This is a list of T cell receptor beta chains from one sample in a study of early T cells in non-severe SARS-CoV-2 infection. TCRdb fed the 5' RACE reads into MiXCR, producing one record per CDR3 protein. Among about 67,000 distinct CDR3 sequences listed, 8% to 10% were seen once. The material was whole blood, obtained at baseline. These TCRs come from an adult who was a healthcare worker with PCR-confirmed SARS-CoV-2 infection or an uninfected control (not recorded which). CDR3s include the opening cysteine and the closing phenylalanine or tryptophan. Where a row states a size, it is once, few, many or the class of an expanded clone; other rows omit it.

size	V	CDR3
few	TRBV28	CASRTLDREGYEQYF
.	TRBV20-1	CSARDIAQGNTEAFF
many	TRBV7-9	CASSPTSGEETQYF
few	TRBV11-2	CASSLARRGEQYF
few	TRBV28	CASVTSGNTGELFF
.	TRBV28	CASSLGGVLNNEQFF
few	TRBV20-1	CSATKREGQETQYF
.	TRBV7-2	CASSLGLSTDTQYF
.	TRBV29-1	CSVATRVQETQYF
many	TRBV6-2/TRBV6-3	CASSGSYSSYNEQFF